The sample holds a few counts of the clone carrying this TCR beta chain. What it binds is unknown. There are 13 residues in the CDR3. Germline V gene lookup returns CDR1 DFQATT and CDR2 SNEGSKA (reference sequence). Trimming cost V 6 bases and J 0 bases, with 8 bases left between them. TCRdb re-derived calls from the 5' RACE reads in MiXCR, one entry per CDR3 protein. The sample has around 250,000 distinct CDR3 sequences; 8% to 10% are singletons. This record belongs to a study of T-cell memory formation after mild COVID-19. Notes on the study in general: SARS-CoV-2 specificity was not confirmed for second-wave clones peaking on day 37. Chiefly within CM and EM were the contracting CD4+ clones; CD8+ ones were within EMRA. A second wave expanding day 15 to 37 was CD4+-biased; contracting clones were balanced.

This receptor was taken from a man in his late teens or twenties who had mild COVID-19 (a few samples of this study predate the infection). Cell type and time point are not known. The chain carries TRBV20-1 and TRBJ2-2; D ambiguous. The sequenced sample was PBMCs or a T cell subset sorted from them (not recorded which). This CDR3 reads CSAEFANTGELFF. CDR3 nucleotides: TGCAGTGCGGAGTTCGCGAACACCGGGGAGCTGTTTTTT.